The 32 T cell receptor beta chains below were found in one sample sequenced in a study of T-cell memory formation after mild COVID-19. Each CDR3 protein is one row after TCRdb ran MiXCR on the 5' RACE reads. The table has approximately 150,000 distinct CDR3 sequences, 10% to 15% seen once. The sample consisted of PBMCs or a T cell subset sorted from them (not recorded which). The origin of the receptors is a man younger than 35 who had mild COVID-19 (a few samples of this study predate the infection). Cell type and time point are not known.

J is TRBJ2-3 and V is TRBV29-1, with D perhaps TRBD2 (7 bases). The CDR3 totals 14 residues. Trimming cost V 1 base and J 2 bases, with 10 bases left between them. Germline V lookup: CDR1 SQVTM, CDR2 ANQGSEA. CDR3 residues: CSVEGGGFTDTQYF. Written as DNA, the CDR3 is TGCAGCGTTGAAGGGGGGGGCTTCACAGATACGCAGTATTTT.

This clonotype was found a few times. The V gene is TRBV6-5, the J gene TRBJ1-2; 9 nucleotides align to TRBD1. V lost 6 bases to trimming and J lost 4 bases; unmatched junction nucleotides: 9. CDR3 length: 15 amino acids. Germline assignment: CDR1 MNHEY and CDR2 SVGAGI. CDR3 DNA sequence: TGTGCCAGCAGCTACACTACAGGGGGCGGCTATGGCTACACCTTC. Translation gives CASSYTTGGGYGYTF.

In this sample, this clonotype turned up a few times. The chain combines TRBV4-1 with TRBJ1-2; D gene uncertain. This CDR3 is 15 amino acids long. Trimming pared 1 base from V and 4 bases from J, leaving 13 bases between. Looked up from germline, CDR1 is MGHRA and CDR2 is YSYEKL. CDR3 sequence reads: CASSQVVKPRYGYTF. The CDR3 bases are TGCGCCAGCAGCCAAGTCGTTAAGCCCCGCTATGGCTACACCTTC.

The rearrangement links TRBV7-9 to TRBJ2-7; D remains ambiguous. The germline gives CDR1 SEHNR, CDR2 FQNEAQ (reference sequence). This CDR3 spans 14 amino acids. With 3 bases removed from V and 4 bases from J, the gap between germline ends came to 13 bases. The CDR3 here is CASSFALGLYEQYF. For the CDR3, the DNA is TGTGCCAGCAGCTTTGCTTTGGGGTTGTACGAGCAGTACTTC.

V and J are TRBV7-6 and TRBJ2-1, with D possibly being TRBD2 (6 bases). V gave up 7 bases and J gave up 7 bases, with 14 bases separating them. Germline lookup yields CDR1 SGHVS and CDR2 FNYEAQ. The CDR3 spans 13 residues. CDR3 sequence (DNA): TGTGCCAGCACCCCGGGGGATAAGAATGAGCAGTTCTTC. Encoded protein: CASTPGDKNEQFF.

The chain joins TRBV7-6 to TRBJ2-2; D unresolved. This CDR3 region has 13 residues. The germline V gene has CDR1 SGHVS and CDR2 FNYEAQ. V was cut by 8 bases and J by 1 base, with 8 bases left in between. In DNA, the CDR3 is TGTGCCAGCCAGAACGGGAACACCGGGGAGCTGTTTTTT. This gives the protein CASQNGNTGELFF.

The chain combines TRBV9 with TRBJ1-3; D is perhaps TRBD1 (5 bases). Germline lookup yields CDR1 SGDLS and CDR2 YYNGEE. V was clipped by 0 bases and J by 7 bases, with 14 bases between them. The CDR3 has 15 amino acids. CDR3 DNA: TGTGCCAGCAGCGTAGGCATATTGGGGCCTAACACCATATATTTT. As protein: CASSVGILGPNTIYF.

The gene calls are TRBV5-1 and TRBJ1-2, with D perhaps matching TRBD1 (6 bases). This CDR3 region has 14 residues. Trimming removed 1 base at V and 8 bases at J, with 15 bases between. Germline values: CDR1 SGHRS, CDR2 YFSETQ. This CDR3 is CASSLSNRVQGYTF. The CDR3 DNA reads TGCGCCAGCAGCTTGTCCAACAGGGTACAAGGCTACACCTTC.

V is TRBV6-5 and J is TRBJ1-1, with a tentative D call TRBD1 (5 bases). The ends were cut back, 6 bases at V and 0 bases at J, with 17 bases in the middle. Per germline, CDR1 MNHEY and CDR2 SVGAGI. CDR3 length equals 16 residues. CDR3 protein: CASSWLGAFMNTEAFF. CDR3 coding DNA: TGTGCCAGCAGCTGGCTAGGGGCGTTCATGAACACTGAAGCTTTCTTT.

This clonotype was picked up many times. This chain uses TRBV6-2 or TRBV6-3 with TRBJ1-5; D possibly corresponds to TRBD1 (5 bases). This CDR3 comprises 17 residues. The V gene lost 0 bases and the J gene lost 2 bases, with 14 bases spanning the gap. Germline assignment: CDR1 MNHEY and CDR2 SVGEGT. CDR3 in DNA: TGTGCCAGCAGTTACTCGATAGGAGGGGATGGCAATCAGCCCCAGCATTTT. Amino acids: CASSYSIGGDGNQPQHF.

At least ten counts were recorded for this clonotype. The V and J genes are TRBV15 and TRBJ2-3; unclear D gene. The CDR3 loop spans 12 amino acids. The germline V gene encodes CDR1 LNHNV and CDR2 YYDKDF (reference sequence). Trimming stripped 0 bases from V and 2 bases from J, with 0 bases between. The CDR3 nucleotides are TGTGCCACCAGCAGAGACACAGATACGCAGTATTTT. Protein sequence: CATSRDTDTQYF.

This clonotype was seen a few times. The rearrangement links TRBV7-9 to TRBJ1-5, with D unresolved. This CDR3 is 16 amino acids long. From germline, CDR1 is SEHNR and CDR2 FQNEAQ (reference sequence). V lost 1 base, J lost 4 bases, and 14 bases lay in between. The CDR3 loop is CASSLGVGRQNQPQHF. In DNA, the CDR3 is TGTGCCAGCAGCTTAGGGGTGGGAAGGCAAAATCAGCCCCAGCATTTT. The full variable domain, completed using reference TRBV7-9 and TRBJ1-5, is DTGVSQNPRHKITKRGQNVTFRCDPISEHNRLYWYRQTLGQGPEFLTYFQNEAQLEKSRLLSDRFSAERPKGSFSTLEIQRTEQGDSAMYLCASSLGVGRQNQPQHFGDGTRLSIL.

This clonotype turned up a few times. The chain links TRBV5-1 to TRBJ2-5; 9 bases match TRBD1. Germline loops: CDR1 SGHRS, CDR2 YFSETQ. Germline trimming cut 2 bases from V and 1 base from J; bases unmatched to any gene: 6. The CDR3 is 16 residues long. As DNA, the CDR3 is TGCGCCAGCAGCTTTTCTCCGGGACAGGGCCAAGAGACCCAGTACTTC. Its translation: CASSFSPGQGQETQYF.

This clonotype has at least ten counts. As DNA, the CDR3 is TGTGCCAGCAGCCAAGTTGGTCAGCCCCAGCATTTT. Its translation is CASSQVGQPQHF. This rearrangement joins TRBV3-1 to TRBJ1-5; the D is unclear. This CDR3 region has 12 residues. CDR1 and CDR2 (germline): LGHDT, YNNKEL (reference sequence). Trimming removed 1 base at V and 6 bases at J, with 4 bases between.

The chain combines TRBV4-3 with TRBJ1-2; TRBD1 agrees at 10 bases. The CDR3 covers 16 residues. Germline trimming cut 0 bases from V and 4 bases from J; bases unmatched to any gene: 5. The germline gives CDR1 LGHNA, CDR2 YSLEER. The CDR3 loop reads CASSQDPGQGPYGYTF. The CDR3 DNA reads TGCGCCAGCAGCCAAGACCCGGGACAGGGGCCCTATGGCTACACCTTC.

This clonotype was recorded many times. V is TRBV27 and J is TRBJ2-5, with D possibly matching TRBD2 (5 bases). V was pared by 5 bases and J by 3 bases, with 10 bases between. Germline V CDR1 and CDR2: MNHEY, SMNVEV (reference sequence). The length of the CDR3 is 13 residues. This CDR3 reads CASSVRREETQYF. As DNA, the CDR3 is TGTGCCAGCAGTGTAAGGCGGGAAGAGACCCAGTACTTC.

The J gene is TRBJ2-1, the V gene TRBV5-1; weak D call: TRBD1 (6 bases). This CDR3 spans 14 amino acids. Trimming cost V 0 bases and J 6 bases, with 10 bases left between them. Per germline, CDR1 SGHRS and CDR2 YFSETQ. The CDR3 bases are TGCGCCAGCAGCTTGGCAGGGGCGATCAATGAGCAGTTCTTC. Its translation: CASSLAGAINEQFF.

The sample holds a few counts of this clonotype. The chain carries TRBV2 and TRBJ1-1; D perhaps matches TRBD1 (5 bases). This CDR3 comprises 13 residues. Trimming took 10 bases from V and 0 from J, leaving 12 bases between them. Per germline, CDR1 SNHLY and CDR2 FYNNEI. CDR3 in amino acids: CANPATVNTEAFF. The DNA for the CDR3 is TGTGCCAACCCAGCGACAGTGAACACTGAAGCTTTCTTT. Variable domain in full (rest from reference TRBV2 and TRBJ1-1): EPEVTQTPSHQVTQMGQEVILRCVPISNHLYFYWYRQILGQKVEFLVSFYNNEISEKSEIFDDQFSVERPDGSNFTLKIRSTKLEDSAMYFCANPATVNTEAFFGQGTRLTVV.

The J gene is TRBJ1-5, the V gene TRBV18; D unclear. Germline V CDR1 and CDR2: KGHSH, LQKENI. The CDR3 length is 12 residues. Trimming cost V 4 bases and J 9 bases, with 10 bases left between them. The CDR3 reads CASSRSGWPQHF. CDR3 in DNA: TGTGCCAGCTCACGTTCGGGATGGCCCCAGCATTTT.

In its sample, this clonotype was seen a few times. This chain links TRBV20-1 with TRBJ2-3; D is undetermined. The germline gives CDR1 DFQATT, CDR2 SNEGSKA (reference sequence). The ends were cut back, 3 bases at V and 2 bases at J, with 12 bases in the middle. The length of the CDR3 is 14 residues. CDR3 loop: CSASGFQSTDTQYF. CDR3 DNA sequence: TGCAGTGCTAGTGGTTTCCAGTCCACAGATACGCAGTATTTT.

This clonotype turned up a few times. J is TRBJ2-3 and V is TRBV9; 11 bases agree with TRBD2. The germline CDR1 and CDR2 sequences are SGDLS and YYNGEE. The V segment lost 4 bases and the J segment 4 bases; nucleotides outside the gene matches: 8. The CDR3 extends over 16 amino acids. CDR3 coding DNA: TGTGCCAGCAGCAAGACTAGCGGGGACCCACCAGATACGCAGTATTTT. It is translated as CASSKTSGDPPDTQYF. The whole variable domain, filled in from reference TRBV9 and TRBJ2-3, reads DSGVTQTPKHLITATGQRVTLRCSPRSGDLSVYWYQQSLDQGLQFLIQYYNGEERAKGNILERFSAQQFPDLHSELNLSSLELGDSALYFCASSKTSGDPPDTQYFGPGTRLTVL.

The chain couples TRBV2 to TRBJ1-1, with a tentative D call TRBD1 (5 bases). In germline, CDR1 is SNHLY, CDR2 FYNNEI. Trimming took 11 bases from V and 3 from J, leaving 19 bases between them. This CDR3 has 14 residues. The CDR3 loop is CACQSIGADTEAFF. The CDR3 DNA is TGTGCCTGCCAATCAATCGGGGCCGACACTGAAGCTTTCTTT.

This chain links TRBV2 with TRBJ2-3; 8 bases map to TRBD2. This CDR3 has 15 amino acids. The V and J ends lost 6 bases and 6 bases, in that order; junction bases with no gene match: 11. Looked up from germline, CDR1 is SNHLY and CDR2 is FYNNEI. CDR3 region: CASRTNGGASDTQYF. In DNA form, the CDR3 reads TGTGCCAGCAGGACTAACGGGGGGGCAAGTGATACGCAGTATTTT. Full variable domain (remainder filled in from reference TRBV2 and TRBJ2-3): EPEVTQTPSHQVTQMGQEVILRCVPISNHLYFYWYRQILGQKVEFLVSFYNNEISEKSEIFDDQFSVERPDGSNFTLKIRSTKLEDSAMYFCASRTNGGASDTQYFGPGTRLTVL.

The genes are TRBV20-1 and TRBJ2-2, with a possible D match to TRBD1 (6 bases). The V end lost 3 bases, the J end lost 6 bases, and 23 bases lay between the germline ends. Germline V gene lookup returns CDR1 DFQATT and CDR2 SNEGSKA (reference sequence). The CDR3 length is 17 residues. The CDR3 DNA sequence: TGCAGTGCTAGGGGCGTTCTCAGGGGCAATTCAGCCGGGGAGCTGTTTTTT. Protein sequence: CSARGVLRGNSAGELFF.

The rearrangement uses TRBV29-1 and TRBJ1-1; 7 bases match TRBD1. This CDR3 contains 13 residues. Germline V CDR1 and CDR2: SQVTM, ANQGSEA. J gave up 5 bases and V 3 bases, and 6 bases lay outside the gene matches. The CDR3 reads CSVEEGARTEAFF. As DNA, the CDR3 is TGCAGCGTTGAGGAGGGGGCGCGGACTGAAGCTTTCTTT.

This sequence joins TRBV12-3 or TRBV12-4 and TRBJ2-3; 12 positions agree with TRBD1. The ends lost 4 bases at V and 4 bases at J; junction bases unmatched: 0. This CDR3 comprises 14 residues. The CDR3 sequence is CASSWDRGPDTQYF. The CDR3 DNA is TGTGCCAGCAGTTGGGACAGGGGGCCAGATACGCAGTATTTT.

This clonotype appeared a few times. V gene TRBV7-2 combines with J gene TRBJ1-3; 9 bases match TRBD1. The germline CDR1 and CDR2 sequences are SGHTA and FQGNSA. The length of the CDR3 is 18 residues. The ends lost 5 bases at V and 2 bases at J; junction bases unmatched: 13. The CDR3 here is CASSPRDRAVMAGNTIYF. The CDR3 DNA reads as TGTGCCAGCAGCCCACGGGACAGGGCGGTTATGGCTGGAAACACCATATATTTT.

The chain combines TRBV5-1 with TRBJ2-1; 7 positions agree with TRBD2. Losses at the gene ends were 4 bases for V and 8 bases for J; bases not matched to a gene: 3. This CDR3 spans 12 amino acids. Germline V gene sequence: CDR1 SGHRS, CDR2 YFSETQ. In DNA, the CDR3 is TGCGCCAGCAGCGTGGCGGGGGATGAGCAGTTCTTC. It specifies CASSVAGDEQFF. The complete variable domain, with remaining parts taken from reference TRBV5-1 and TRBJ2-1, reads KAGVTQTPRYLIKTRGQQVTLSCSPISGHRSVSWYQQTPGQGLQFLFEYFSETQRNKGNFPGRFSGRQFSNSRSEMNVSTLELGDSALYLCASSVAGDEQFFGPGTRLTVL.

The sample holds a few counts of this clonotype. The chain has TRBV11-2 and TRBJ2-7; 8 positions agree with TRBD2. Germline V gene lookup returns CDR1 SGHAT and CDR2 FQNNGV. Unmatched junction bases numbered 5, after V lost 1 base and J lost 0 bases. The CDR3 totals 16 residues. Written as DNA, the CDR3 is TGTGCCAGCAGCTTAGGGTGGCGGGGGGCCTCCTACGAGCAGTACTTC. Translated: CASSLGWRGASYEQYF.

The J gene is TRBJ2-7, the V gene TRBV6-2 or TRBV6-3; tentative D call: TRBD1 (6 bases). Germline V CDR1 and CDR2: MNHEY, SVGEGT. The CDR3 consists of 14 residues. Between the trimmed V and J ends, which lost 6 bases and 2 bases, there was a span of 14 bases. The DNA for the CDR3 is TGTGCCAGCAGAAACCCTACAGGGACCTACGAGCAGTACTTC. Translated, it gives CASRNPTGTYEQYF.

The chain employs TRBV9 and TRBJ1-5; no clear D gene. The V gene lost 4 bases and the J gene lost 7 bases, with 15 bases spanning the gap. This CDR3 region has 14 residues. Germline CDR1 SGDLS, CDR2 YYNGEE. The CDR3 DNA follows: TGTGCCAGCAGCCCCCCCGGCGCCGGACAGCCCCAGCATTTT. It encodes CASSPPGAGQPQHF.

This clonotype occurred a few times. The chain combines TRBV5-6 with TRBJ2-7; D not certain. The CDR3 runs 15 residues. The V gene lost 0 bases and the J gene lost 5 bases, with 15 bases spanning the gap. The germline V gene encodes CDR1 SGHDT and CDR2 YYEEEE. CDR3 sequence reads: CASSLVGNDVDEQYV. The CDR3 nucleotides are TGTGCCAGCAGCTTGGTGGGGAACGACGTCGACGAGCAGTACGTC.